These 5 T cell receptor beta chains share one sample of origin, sequenced in a study of shared clonotypes between healthy human individuals. Libraries were prepared by immunoSEQ multiplex PCR; TCRdb keeps only in-frame clonotypes and omits some of them. The repertoire holds about 2 million clones, with about 95% as singletons. The sample comprised naive CD4+ T cells sorted from blood. Subset denoted: CD45RA+ positively selected. These receptors were collected from a man between 18 and 35 years old in good health.

This clone was seen at least ten times. At the DNA level, this CDR3 is encoded by other sequences in the same sample as well. The V call is TRBV18, the J call TRBJ2-2; D tentatively reads TRBD1 or TRBD2 (5 bases each). The V end was cut by 6 bases, the J end by 1 base, with 12 bases between. CDR3 size: 15 residues. The germline CDR1 and CDR2 sequences are KGHSH and LQKENI. The CDR3 protein is CASSPGTENTGELFF. The CDR3 nucleotides read TGTGCCAGCTCTCCCGGGACGGAGAACACCGGGGAGCTGTTTTTT. Full variable domain (outside the CDR3, taken from reference TRBV18 and TRBJ2-2): NAGVMQNPRHLVRRRGQEARLRCSPMKGHSHVYWYRQLPEEGLKFMVYLQKENIIDESGMPKERFSAEFPKEGPSILRIQQVVRGDSAAYFCASSPGTENTGELFFGEGSRLTVL.

The chain joins TRBV10-1 to TRBJ1-2; 9 positions match TRBD1. V dropped 10 bases and J dropped 7; count of bases not matched to a gene: 4. The CDR3 runs to 11 residues. Germline V CDR1 and CDR2: WNHNN, SYGVQD (reference sequence). CDR3 DNA sequence: TGCGCCAATACAGGGGGCGGTGGCTACACCTTC. This translates into CANTGGGGYTF.

V gene TRBV28 combines with J gene TRBJ1-2; D is unclear. Germline CDR1 MDHEN, CDR2 SYDVKM. V lost 4 bases, J lost 3 bases, and 12 bases lay in between. The CDR3 length is 14 residues. The DNA for the CDR3 is TGTGCCAGCAGTTCACTATGGGTTGACTATGGCTACACCTTC. Protein product: CASSSLWVDYGYTF.

J is TRBJ1-3 and V is TRBV11-2; no reliable D call. The CDR3 spans 12 residues. The V and J ends lost 0 bases and 5 bases respectively, with 2 bases between them. CDR1 and CDR2 (germline): SGHAT, FQNNGV. The CDR3 nucleotides read TGTGCCAGCAGCTTAGACAGAAACACCATATATTTT. Translated, it gives CASSLDRNTIYF.

This clone was seen once. This CDR3 is CAWSALGGQPQHF. In DNA form, the CDR3 reads TGTGCCTGGAGTGCCCTCGGAGGTCAGCCCCAGCATTTT. This rearrangement joins TRBV30 to TRBJ1-5, with D hard to call. Germline CDR1 and CDR2: GTSNPN and SVGIG (reference sequence). V lost 1 base and J lost 6, with 10 bases in between. This CDR3 comprises 13 residues.